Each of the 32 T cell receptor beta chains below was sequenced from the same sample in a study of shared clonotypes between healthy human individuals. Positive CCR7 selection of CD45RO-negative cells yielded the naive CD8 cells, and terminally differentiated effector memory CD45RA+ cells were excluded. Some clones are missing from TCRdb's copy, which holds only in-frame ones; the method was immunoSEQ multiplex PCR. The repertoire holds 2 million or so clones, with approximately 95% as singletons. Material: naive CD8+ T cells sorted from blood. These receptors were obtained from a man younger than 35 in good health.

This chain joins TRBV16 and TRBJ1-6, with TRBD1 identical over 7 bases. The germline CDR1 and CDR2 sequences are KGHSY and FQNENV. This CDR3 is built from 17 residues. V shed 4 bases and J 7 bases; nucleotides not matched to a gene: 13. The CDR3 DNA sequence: TGTGCCAGCAGCCCATATCCGACAGGGCGTTTGAATTCACCCCTCCACTTT. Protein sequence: CASSPYPTGRLNSPLHF.

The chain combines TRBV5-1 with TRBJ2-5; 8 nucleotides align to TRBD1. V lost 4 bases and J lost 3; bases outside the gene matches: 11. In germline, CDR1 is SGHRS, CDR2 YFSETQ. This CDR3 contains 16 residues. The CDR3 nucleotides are TGCGCCAGCAGCAGGGCCGGGACAGGCGTGGAAGAGACCCAGTACTTC. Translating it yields CASSRAGTGVEETQYF.

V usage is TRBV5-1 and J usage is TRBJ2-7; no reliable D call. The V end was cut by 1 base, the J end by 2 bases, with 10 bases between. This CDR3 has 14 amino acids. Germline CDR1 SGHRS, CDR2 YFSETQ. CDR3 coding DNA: TGCGCCAGCAGCTTGTCTCCCCTGACCTACGAGCAGTACTTC. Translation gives CASSLSPLTYEQYF.

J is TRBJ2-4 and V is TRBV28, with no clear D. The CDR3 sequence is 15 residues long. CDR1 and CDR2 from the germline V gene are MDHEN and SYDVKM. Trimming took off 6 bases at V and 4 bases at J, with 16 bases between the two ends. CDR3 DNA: TGTGCCAGCAGCACTGACTTGGACGTGAAAAACATTCAGTACTTC. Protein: CASSTDLDVKNIQYF.

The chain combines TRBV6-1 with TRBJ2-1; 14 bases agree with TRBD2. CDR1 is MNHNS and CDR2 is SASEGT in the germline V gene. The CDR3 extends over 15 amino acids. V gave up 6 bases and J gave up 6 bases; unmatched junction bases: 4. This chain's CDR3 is CASRGLAGALNEQFF. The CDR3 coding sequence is TGTGCCAGCAGGGGACTAGCGGGGGCTCTCAATGAGCAGTTCTTC.

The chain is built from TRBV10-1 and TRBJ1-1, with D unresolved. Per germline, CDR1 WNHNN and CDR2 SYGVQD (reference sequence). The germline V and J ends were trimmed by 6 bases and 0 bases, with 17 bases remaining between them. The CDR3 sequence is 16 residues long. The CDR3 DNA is TGCGCCAGCAGCTCGGACGTAAATCTTATGAACACTGAAGCTTTCTTT. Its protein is CASSSDVNLMNTEAFF.

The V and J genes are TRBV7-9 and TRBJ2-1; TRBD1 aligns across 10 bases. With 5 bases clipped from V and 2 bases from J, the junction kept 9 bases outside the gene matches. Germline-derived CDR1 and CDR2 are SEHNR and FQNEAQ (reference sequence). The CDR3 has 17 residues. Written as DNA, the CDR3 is TGTGCCAGCAGCCTCGAGGGCGGGACAGGGGCCTACAATGAGCAGTTCTTC. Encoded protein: CASSLEGGTGAYNEQFF.

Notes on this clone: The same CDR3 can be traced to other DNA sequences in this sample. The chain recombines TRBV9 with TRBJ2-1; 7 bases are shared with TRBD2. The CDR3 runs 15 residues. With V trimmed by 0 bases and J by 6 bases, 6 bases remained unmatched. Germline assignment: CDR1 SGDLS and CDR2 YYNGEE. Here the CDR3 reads CASSVGLAEFNEQFF. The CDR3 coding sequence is TGTGCCAGCAGCGTAGGTCTAGCGGAATTCAATGAGCAGTTCTTC.

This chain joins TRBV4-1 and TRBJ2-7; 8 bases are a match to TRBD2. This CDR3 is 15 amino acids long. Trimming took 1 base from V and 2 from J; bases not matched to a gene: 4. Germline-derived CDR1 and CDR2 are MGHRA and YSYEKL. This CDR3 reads CASSQVTLAAYEQYF. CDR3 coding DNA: TGCGCCAGCAGCCAAGTAACACTAGCGGCCTACGAGCAGTACTTC.

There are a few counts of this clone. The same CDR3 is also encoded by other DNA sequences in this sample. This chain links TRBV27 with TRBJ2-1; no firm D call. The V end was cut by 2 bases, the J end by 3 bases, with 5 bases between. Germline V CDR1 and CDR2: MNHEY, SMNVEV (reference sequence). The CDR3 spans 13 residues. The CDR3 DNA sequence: TGTGCCAGCAGTTTAGACTTCTACAATGAGCAGTTCTTC. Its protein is CASSLDFYNEQFF.

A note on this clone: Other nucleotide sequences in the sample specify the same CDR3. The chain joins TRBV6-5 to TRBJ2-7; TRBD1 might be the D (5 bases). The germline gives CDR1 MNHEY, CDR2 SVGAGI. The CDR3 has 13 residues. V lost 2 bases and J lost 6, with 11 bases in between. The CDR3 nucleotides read TGTGCCAGCAGTTACCAGGGTTTGGGCGAGCAGTACTTC. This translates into CASSYQGLGEQYF.

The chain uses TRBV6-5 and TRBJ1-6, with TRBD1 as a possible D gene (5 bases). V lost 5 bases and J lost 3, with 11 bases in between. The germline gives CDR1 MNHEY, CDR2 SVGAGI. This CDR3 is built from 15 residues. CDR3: CASSPQGFYNSPLHF. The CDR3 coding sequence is TGTGCCAGCAGTCCCCAGGGATTCTATAATTCACCCCTCCACTTT.

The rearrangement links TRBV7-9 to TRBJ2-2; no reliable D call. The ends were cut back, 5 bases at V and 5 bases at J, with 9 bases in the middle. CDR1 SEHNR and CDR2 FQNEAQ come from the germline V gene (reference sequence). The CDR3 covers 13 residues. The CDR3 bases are TGTGCCAGCAGCGTGAGCGAGACCGGGGAGCTGTTTTTT. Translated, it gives CASSVSETGELFF.

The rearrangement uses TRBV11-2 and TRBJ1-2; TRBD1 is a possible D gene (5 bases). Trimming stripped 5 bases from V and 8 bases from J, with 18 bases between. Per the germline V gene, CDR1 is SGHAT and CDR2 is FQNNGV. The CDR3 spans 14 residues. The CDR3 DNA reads TGTGCCAGCAGCCCCCTGGGGCAGGGAGAAGGCTACACCTTC. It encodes CASSPLGQGEGYTF. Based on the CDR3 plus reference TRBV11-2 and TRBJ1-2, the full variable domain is EAGVAQSPRYKIIEKRQSVAFWCNPISGHATLYWYQQILGQGPKLLIQFQNNGVVDDSQLPKDRFSAERLKGVDSTLKIQPAKLEDSAVYLCASSPLGQGEGYTFGSGTRLTVV.

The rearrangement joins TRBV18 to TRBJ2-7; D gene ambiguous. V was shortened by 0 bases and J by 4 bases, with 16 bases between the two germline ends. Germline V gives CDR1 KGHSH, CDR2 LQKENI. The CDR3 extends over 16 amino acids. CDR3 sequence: CASSPPGPVPDYEQYF. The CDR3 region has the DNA TGTGCCAGCTCACCACCCGGACCAGTTCCCGATTACGAGCAGTACTTC.

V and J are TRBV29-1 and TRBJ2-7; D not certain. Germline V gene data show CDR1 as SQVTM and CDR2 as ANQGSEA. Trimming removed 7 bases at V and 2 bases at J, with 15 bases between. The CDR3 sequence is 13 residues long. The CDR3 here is CSAESLDTYEQYF. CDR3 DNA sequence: TGCAGCGCCGAGAGCCTGGATACCTACGAGCAGTACTTC.

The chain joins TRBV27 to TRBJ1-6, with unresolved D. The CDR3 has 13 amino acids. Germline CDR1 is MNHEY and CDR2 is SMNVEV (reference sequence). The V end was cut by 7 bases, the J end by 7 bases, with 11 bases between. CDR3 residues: CASTGYGNSPLHF. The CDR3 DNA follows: TGTGCCAGCACGGGGTATGGAAATTCACCCCTCCACTTT.

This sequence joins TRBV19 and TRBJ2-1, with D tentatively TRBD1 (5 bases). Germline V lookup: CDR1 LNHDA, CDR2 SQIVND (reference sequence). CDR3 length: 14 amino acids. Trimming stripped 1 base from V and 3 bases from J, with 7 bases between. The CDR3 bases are TGTGCCAGTAGTATAGGGACAATCTACAATGAGCAGTTCTTC. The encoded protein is CASSIGTIYNEQFF.

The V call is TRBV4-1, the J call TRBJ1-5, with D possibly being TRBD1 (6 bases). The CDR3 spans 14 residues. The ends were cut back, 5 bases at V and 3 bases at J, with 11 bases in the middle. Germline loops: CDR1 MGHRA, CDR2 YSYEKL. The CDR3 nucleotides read TGCGCCAGCAGCTCCCCGGGACACAATCAGCCCCAGCATTTT. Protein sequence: CASSSPGHNQPQHF.

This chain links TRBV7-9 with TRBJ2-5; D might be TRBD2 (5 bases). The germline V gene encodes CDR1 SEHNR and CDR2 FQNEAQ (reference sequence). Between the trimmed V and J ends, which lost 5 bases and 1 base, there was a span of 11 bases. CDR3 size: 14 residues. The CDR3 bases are TGTGCCAGCAGCCCCCCGACTATCCAAGAGACCCAGTACTTC. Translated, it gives CASSPPTIQETQYF.

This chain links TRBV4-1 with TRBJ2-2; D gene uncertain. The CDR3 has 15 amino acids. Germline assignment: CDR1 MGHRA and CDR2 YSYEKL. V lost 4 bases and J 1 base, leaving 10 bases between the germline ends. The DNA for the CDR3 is TGCGCCAGCAGCCCCTTGGACGGGAACACCGGGGAGCTGTTTTTT. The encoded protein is CASSPLDGNTGELFF.

CDR3 loop: CASSQERTGLTGNTIYF. The CDR3 nucleotides are TGCGCCAGCAGCCAAGAAAGGACAGGGCTGACTGGAAACACCATATATTTT. The chain combines TRBV4-3 with TRBJ1-3; 8 nucleotides agree with TRBD1. V lost 0 bases and J lost 2; bases outside the gene matches: 6. The CDR3 runs 17 residues. Germline CDR1 and CDR2: LGHNA and YSLEER.

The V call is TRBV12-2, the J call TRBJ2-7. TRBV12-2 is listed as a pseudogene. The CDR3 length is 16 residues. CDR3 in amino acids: CASRLTPHPPSYEQYF. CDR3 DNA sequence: TGTGCAAGTCGCTTAACGCCCCACCCGCCCTCCTACGAGCAGTACTTC.

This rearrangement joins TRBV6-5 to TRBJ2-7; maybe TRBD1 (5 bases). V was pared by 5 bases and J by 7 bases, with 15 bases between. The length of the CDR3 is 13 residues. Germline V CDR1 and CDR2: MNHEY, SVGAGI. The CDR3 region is CASSHDPKGEQYF. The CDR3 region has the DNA TGTGCCAGCAGTCACGACCCCAAGGGGGAGCAGTACTTC.

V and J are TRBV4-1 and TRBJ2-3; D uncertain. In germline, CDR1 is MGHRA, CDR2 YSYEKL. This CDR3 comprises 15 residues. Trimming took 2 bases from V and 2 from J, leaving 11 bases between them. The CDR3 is CASSQSDVNTDTQYF. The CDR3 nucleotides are TGCGCCAGCAGCCAATCCGACGTTAACACAGATACGCAGTATTTT.

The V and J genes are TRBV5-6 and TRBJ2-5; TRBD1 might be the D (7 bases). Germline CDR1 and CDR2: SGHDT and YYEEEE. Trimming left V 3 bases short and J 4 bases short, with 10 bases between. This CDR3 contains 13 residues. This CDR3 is CASSWQGGETQYF. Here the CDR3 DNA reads TGTGCCAGCAGCTGGCAGGGGGGAGAGACCCAGTACTTC.

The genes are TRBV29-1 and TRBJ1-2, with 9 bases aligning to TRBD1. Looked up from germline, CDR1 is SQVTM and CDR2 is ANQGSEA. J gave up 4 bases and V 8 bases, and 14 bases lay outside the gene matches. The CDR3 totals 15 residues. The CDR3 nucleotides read TGCAGCATCAGATCCGGGACAGGGTCGAGCTATGGCTACACCTTC. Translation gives CSIRSGTGSSYGYTF.

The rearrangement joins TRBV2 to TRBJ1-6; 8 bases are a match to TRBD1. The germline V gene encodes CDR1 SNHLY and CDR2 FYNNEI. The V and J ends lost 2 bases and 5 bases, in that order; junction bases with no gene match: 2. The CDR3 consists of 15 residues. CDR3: CASSETGQDNSPLHF. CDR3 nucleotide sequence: TGTGCCAGCAGTGAAACGGGACAGGATAATTCACCCCTCCACTTT.

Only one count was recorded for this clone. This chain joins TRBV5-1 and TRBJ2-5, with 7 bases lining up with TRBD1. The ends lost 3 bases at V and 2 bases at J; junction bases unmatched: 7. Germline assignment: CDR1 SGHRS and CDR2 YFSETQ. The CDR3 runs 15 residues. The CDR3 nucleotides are TGCGCCAGCAGCTCAGAGGGGGCGCGGCAAGAGACCCAGTACTTC. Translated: CASSSEGARQETQYF.

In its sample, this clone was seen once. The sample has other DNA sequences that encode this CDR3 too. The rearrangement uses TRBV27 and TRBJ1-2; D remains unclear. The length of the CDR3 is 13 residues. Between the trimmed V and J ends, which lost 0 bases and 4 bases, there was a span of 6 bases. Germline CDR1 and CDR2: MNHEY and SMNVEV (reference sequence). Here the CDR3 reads CASSLSPGYGYTF. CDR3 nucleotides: TGTGCCAGCAGTTTATCCCCTGGCTATGGCTACACCTTC.

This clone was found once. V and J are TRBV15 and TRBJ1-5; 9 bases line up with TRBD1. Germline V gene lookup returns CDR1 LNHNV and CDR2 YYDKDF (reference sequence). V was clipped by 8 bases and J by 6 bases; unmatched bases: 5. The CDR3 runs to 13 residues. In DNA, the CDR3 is TGTGCCACCGAACAGGGGGCCGGTCAGCCCCAGCATTTT. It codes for CATEQGAGQPQHF.

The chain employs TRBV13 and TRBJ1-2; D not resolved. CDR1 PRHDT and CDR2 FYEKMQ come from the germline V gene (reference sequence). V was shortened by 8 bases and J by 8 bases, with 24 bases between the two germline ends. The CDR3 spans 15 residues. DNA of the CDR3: TGTGCCAGCGAGACTCAGCCATCCCAGATGGAAGGCTACACCTTC. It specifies CASETQPSQMEGYTF. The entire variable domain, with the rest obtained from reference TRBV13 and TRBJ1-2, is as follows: AAGVIQSPRHLIKEKRETATLKCYPIPRHDTVYWYQQGPGQDPQFLISFYEKMQSDKGSIPDRFSAQQFSDYHSELNMSSLELGDSALYFCASETQPSQMEGYTFGSGTRLTVV.